This T cell receptor (beta chain) was captured in a study of T-cell reconstitution after alpha-beta-depleted transplantation in children. Molecular barcoding with unique molecular identifiers was used for the TCRbeta library. A single record per CDR3 protein comes from TCRdb applying MiXCR to the PCR reads. The repertoire holds about 540,000 distinct CDR3 sequences, with 15% to 20% as singletons. Germline V CDR1 and CDR2: LGHDT, YNNKEL (reference sequence). The germline V and J ends were trimmed by 4 bases and 1 base, with 7 bases remaining between them. The CDR3 contains 14 residues. The chain couples TRBV3-1 to TRBJ2-2; the D gene could be TRBD1 or TRBD2 (5 bases each). The clonotype comes from a human donor who donated a stem cell graft to a child with acute lymphoblastic leukemia. Source: PBMCs from the stem cell graft donor, taken from the stem cell graft. In DNA, the CDR3 is TGTGCCAGCAGCCGGGGGTGGAACACCGGGGAGCTGTTTTTT. It translates to CASSRGWNTGELFF.